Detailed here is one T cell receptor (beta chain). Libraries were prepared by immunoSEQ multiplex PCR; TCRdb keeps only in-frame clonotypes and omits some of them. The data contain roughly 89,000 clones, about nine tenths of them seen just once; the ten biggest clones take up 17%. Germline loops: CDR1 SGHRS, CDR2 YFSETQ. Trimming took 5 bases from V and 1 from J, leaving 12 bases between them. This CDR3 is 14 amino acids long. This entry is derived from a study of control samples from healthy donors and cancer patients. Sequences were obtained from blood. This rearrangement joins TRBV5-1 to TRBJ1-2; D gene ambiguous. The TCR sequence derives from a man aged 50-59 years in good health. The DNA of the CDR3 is TGCGCCAGCAGTCCCGACGGTTTTAACTATGGCTACACCTTC. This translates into CASSPDGFNYGYTF.